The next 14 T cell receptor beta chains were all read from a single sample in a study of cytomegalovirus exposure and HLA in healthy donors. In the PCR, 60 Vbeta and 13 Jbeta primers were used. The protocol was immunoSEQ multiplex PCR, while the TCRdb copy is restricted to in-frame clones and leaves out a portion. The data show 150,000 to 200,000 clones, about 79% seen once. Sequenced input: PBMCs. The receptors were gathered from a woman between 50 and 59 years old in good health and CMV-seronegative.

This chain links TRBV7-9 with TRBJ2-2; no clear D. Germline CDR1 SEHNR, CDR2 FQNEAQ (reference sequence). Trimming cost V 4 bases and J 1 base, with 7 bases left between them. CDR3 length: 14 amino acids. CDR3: CASSYEVNTGELFF. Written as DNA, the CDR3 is TGTGCCAGCAGCTACGAGGTGAACACCGGGGAGCTGTTTTTT.

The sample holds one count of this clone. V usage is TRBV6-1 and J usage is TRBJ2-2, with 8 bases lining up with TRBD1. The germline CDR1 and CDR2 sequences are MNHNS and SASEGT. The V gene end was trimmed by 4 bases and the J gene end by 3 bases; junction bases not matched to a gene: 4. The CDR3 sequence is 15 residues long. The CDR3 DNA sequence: TGTGCCAGCAGTGGACACAGGGGGGACACCGGGGAGCTGTTTTTT. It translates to CASSGHRGDTGELFF.

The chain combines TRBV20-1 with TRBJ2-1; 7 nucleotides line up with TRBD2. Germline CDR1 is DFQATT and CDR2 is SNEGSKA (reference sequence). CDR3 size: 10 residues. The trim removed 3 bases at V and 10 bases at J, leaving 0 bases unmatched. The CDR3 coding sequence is TGCAGTGCTAGCGGGAGGGAGCAGTTCTTC. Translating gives CSASGREQFF.

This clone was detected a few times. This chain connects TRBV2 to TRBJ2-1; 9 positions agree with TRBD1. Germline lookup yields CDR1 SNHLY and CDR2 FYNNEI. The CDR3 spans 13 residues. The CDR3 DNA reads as TGTGCTTTCCGGGACAGGGATCTCCATGAGCAGTTCTTC. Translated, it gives CAFRDRDLHEQFF.

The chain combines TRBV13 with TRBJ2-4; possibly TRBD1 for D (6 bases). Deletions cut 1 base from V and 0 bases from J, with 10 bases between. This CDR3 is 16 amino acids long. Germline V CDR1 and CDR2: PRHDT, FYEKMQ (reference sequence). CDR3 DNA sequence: TGTGCCAGCAGCTTAGCCGGGACAATAGCCAAAAACATTCAGTACTTC. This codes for CASSLAGTIAKNIQYF.

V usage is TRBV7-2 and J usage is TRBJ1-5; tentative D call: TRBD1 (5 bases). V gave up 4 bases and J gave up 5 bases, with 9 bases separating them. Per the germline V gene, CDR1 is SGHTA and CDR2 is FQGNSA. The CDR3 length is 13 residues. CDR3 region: CASSSEGYQPQHF. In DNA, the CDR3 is TGTGCCAGCAGCTCGGAGGGGTATCAGCCCCAGCATTTT.

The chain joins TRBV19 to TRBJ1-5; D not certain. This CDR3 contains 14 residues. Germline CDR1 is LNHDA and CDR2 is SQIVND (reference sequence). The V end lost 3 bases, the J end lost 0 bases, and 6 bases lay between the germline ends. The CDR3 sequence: CASSIQSSNQPQHF. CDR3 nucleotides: TGTGCCAGTAGTATTCAGTCTAGCAATCAGCCCCAGCATTTT.

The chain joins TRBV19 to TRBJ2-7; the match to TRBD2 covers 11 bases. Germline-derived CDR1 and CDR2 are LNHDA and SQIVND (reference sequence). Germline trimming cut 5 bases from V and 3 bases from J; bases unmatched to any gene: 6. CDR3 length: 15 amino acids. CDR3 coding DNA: TGTGCCAGTAGTGATCCGGGACTAGCGGACTACGAGCAGTACTTC. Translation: CASSDPGLADYEQYF.

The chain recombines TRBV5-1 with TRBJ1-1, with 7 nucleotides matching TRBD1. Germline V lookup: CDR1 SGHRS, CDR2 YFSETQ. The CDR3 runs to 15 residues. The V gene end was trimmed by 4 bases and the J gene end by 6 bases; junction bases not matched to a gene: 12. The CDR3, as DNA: TGCGCCAGCAGCATAAGACAGGGAAGAGGAGCTGAAGCTTTCTTT. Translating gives CASSIRQGRGAEAFF.

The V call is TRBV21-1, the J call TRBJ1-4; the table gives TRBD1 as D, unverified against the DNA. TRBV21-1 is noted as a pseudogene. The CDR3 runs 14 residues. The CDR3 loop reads CASSKAQTNEKLFF. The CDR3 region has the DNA TGTGCCAGCAGCAAAGCCCAGACTAATGAAAAACTGTTTTTT.

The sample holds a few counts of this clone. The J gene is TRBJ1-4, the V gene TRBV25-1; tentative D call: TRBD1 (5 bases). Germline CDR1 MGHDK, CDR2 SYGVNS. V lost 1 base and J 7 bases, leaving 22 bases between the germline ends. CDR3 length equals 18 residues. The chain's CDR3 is CASSEFKAGKEGGEKLFF. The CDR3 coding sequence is TGTGCCAGCAGTGAATTCAAGGCAGGGAAGGAGGGTGGTGAAAAACTGTTTTTT.

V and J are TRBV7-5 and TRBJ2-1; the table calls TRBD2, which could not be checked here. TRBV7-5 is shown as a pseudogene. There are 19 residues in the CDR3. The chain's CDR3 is CARSWGGGVADSSYNEQFF. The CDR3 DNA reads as TGTGCCAGAAGCTGGGGGGGCGGAGTGGCGGACAGCTCCTACAATGAGCAGTTCTTC.

CDR3 amino acids: CASSQEGLLNTEAFF. The CDR3 DNA is TGCGCCAGCAGCCAGGAGGGTTTACTGAACACTGAAGCTTTCTTT. This chain connects TRBV4-3 to TRBJ1-1; no firm D call. This CDR3 is built from 15 residues. Germline values: CDR1 LGHNA, CDR2 YSLEER. V was cut by 3 bases and J by 0 bases, with 11 bases left in between.

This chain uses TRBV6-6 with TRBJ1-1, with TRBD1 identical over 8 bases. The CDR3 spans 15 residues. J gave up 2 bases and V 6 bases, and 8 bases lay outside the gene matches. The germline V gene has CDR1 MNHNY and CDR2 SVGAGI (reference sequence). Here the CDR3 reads CASSASGQGNTEAFF. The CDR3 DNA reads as TGTGCCAGCAGCGCTTCAGGACAGGGAAACACTGAAGCTTTCTTT.